These 17 T cell receptor beta chains were all obtained from the same sample, sequenced in a study of blood T cell repertoires in COVID-19. Clones were read by immunoSEQ multiplex PCR, and TCRdb kept only the in-frame ones, dropping some. The sample lists more than 200,000 clones, nearly 90% seen once, with roughly 3% in the top ten. The sample was peripheral blood. The receptors were sampled from a man aged 18 to 29 with active or convalescent COVID-19.

This chain links TRBV7-8 with TRBJ1-5, with TRBD1 identical over 12 bases. Germline CDR1 and CDR2: SGHVS and FQNEAQ. The CDR3 extends over 15 amino acids. J was trimmed by 7 bases and V by 5 bases; bases with no gene match: 6. CDR3 DNA sequence: TGTGCCAGCAGCGATTACGGGACAGGGGGCCAGCCCCAGCATTTT. Its translation: CASSDYGTGGQPQHF.

The rearrangement uses TRBV21-1 and TRBJ1-2; the table's D gene call, TRBD1, was not cross checked with the DNA. TRBV21-1 is labeled a pseudogene. The CDR3 has 11 amino acids. CDR3 nucleotide sequence: TGTGCCAGCAGCAAAGGCACAGTCCAAACCTTC. Its translation is CASSKGTVQTF.

The sample holds one count of this clone. This rearrangement joins TRBV19 to TRBJ2-7, with 8 bases that match TRBD2. CDR1 and CDR2 from the germline V gene are LNHDA and SQIVND (reference sequence). Unmatched junction bases numbered 13, after V lost 9 bases and J lost 0 bases. This CDR3 has 16 residues. The CDR3 protein is CASSLVAGISSYEQYF. CDR3 coding DNA: TGTGCCAGCTCGTTGGTAGCGGGGATTAGCTCCTACGAGCAGTACTTC.

The chain carries TRBV2 and TRBJ2-5; 8 nucleotides line up with TRBD1. CDR3 length: 14 residues. Per germline, CDR1 SNHLY and CDR2 FYNNEI. The V gene end was trimmed by 6 bases and the J gene end by 4 bases; junction bases not matched to a gene: 7. The CDR3 sequence is CASRPRTGTETQYF. For the CDR3, the DNA is TGTGCCAGCAGGCCCCGGACAGGGACAGAGACCCAGTACTTC. Using reference TRBV2 and TRBJ2-5 for the parts outside the CDR3, the full variable domain is EPEVTQTPSHQVTQMGQEVILRCVPISNHLYFYWYRQILGQKVEFLVSFYNNEISEKSEIFDDQFSVERPDGSNFTLKIRSTKLEDSAMYFCASRPRTGTETQYFGPGTRLLVL.

The rearrangement links TRBV10-3 to TRBJ2-7, with unresolved D. The CDR3 length is 11 residues. Looked up from germline, CDR1 is ENHRY and CDR2 is SYGVKD. V was shortened by 8 bases and J by 2 bases, with 7 bases between the two germline ends. Written as DNA, the CDR3 is TGTGCCATCGCGAACGCCTACGAGCAGTACTTC. It translates to CAIANAYEQYF.

The chain has TRBV19 and TRBJ2-1; D not resolved. V lost 5 bases, J lost 2 bases, and 13 bases lay in between. CDR1 is LNHDA and CDR2 is SQIVND in the germline V gene (reference sequence). This CDR3 has 15 residues. CDR3 residues: CASSDTVDPYNEQFF. The CDR3 DNA follows: TGTGCCAGTAGTGATACAGTCGACCCCTACAATGAGCAGTTCTTC.

The chain is built from TRBV7-8 and TRBJ2-3; 13 bases map to TRBD2. CDR1 is SGHVS, CDR2 FQNEAQ, per germline. The CDR3 loop spans 21 amino acids. Germline trimming cut 6 bases from V and 5 bases from J; bases unmatched to any gene: 23. CDR3 sequence: CASSLPPPTSGGAPRRDTQYF. CDR3 bases: TGTGCCAGCAGTCTTCCCCCCCCTACTAGCGGGGGGGCTCCGAGGAGAGATACGCAGTATTTT. Complete variable domain (other parts from reference TRBV7-8 and TRBJ2-3): GAGVSQSPRYKVAKRGQDVALRCDPISGHVSLFWYQQALGQGPEFLTYFQNEAQLDKSGLPSDRFFAERPEGSVSTLKIQRTQQEDSAVYLCASSLPPPTSGGAPRRDTQYFGPGTRLTVL.

The J gene is TRBJ2-7, the V gene TRBV7-2; tentative D call: TRBD1 (6 bases). CDR1 and CDR2 from the germline V gene are SGHTA and FQGNSA. The CDR3 loop spans 12 amino acids. Between the trimmed V and J ends, which lost 3 bases and 12 bases, there was a span of 15 bases. The CDR3 region has the DNA TGTGCCAGCAGCTTGGATTTACAGGGTCCGTACTTC. Translating it yields CASSLDLQGPYF.

The sample holds one count of this clone. The chain couples TRBV29-1 to TRBJ2-7; TRBD1 agrees at 7 bases. The CDR3 sequence is 15 residues long. CDR1 is SQVTM and CDR2 is ANQGSEA in the germline V gene. V shed 4 bases, J shed 3 bases, and the junction held 12 bases outside the gene matches. CDR3 bases: TGCAGCGTTGGAACAGGGGTGGTTAGTAGCTACGAGCAGTACTTC. It specifies CSVGTGVVSSYEQYF.

V is TRBV5-4 and J is TRBJ2-1; TRBD2 matches at 11 bases. This CDR3 comprises 16 residues. CDR1 and CDR2 (germline): SGHNT, YYREEE (reference sequence). V was pared by 4 bases and J by 4 bases, with 7 bases of the junction left unmatched. The CDR3 reads CASSPRTSGLYNEQFF. DNA for the CDR3: TGTGCCAGCAGCCCGAGGACTAGCGGGTTATACAATGAGCAGTTCTTC.

The V and J genes are TRBV7-9 and TRBJ1-1; TRBD1 is a possible D gene (6 bases). CDR3 length: 16 amino acids. Trimming took off 4 bases at V and 1 base at J, with 16 bases between the two ends. The germline gives CDR1 SEHNR, CDR2 FQNEAQ (reference sequence). CDR3 in amino acids: CASSWGLLPENTEAFF. Here the CDR3 DNA reads TGTGCCAGCAGCTGGGGGCTTCTACCGGAGAACACTGAAGCTTTCTTT.

The gene calls are TRBV5-4 and TRBJ2-3; 8 bases map to TRBD1. Per the germline V gene, CDR1 is SGHNT and CDR2 is YYREEE (reference sequence). This CDR3 has 16 residues. V lost 3 bases, J lost 3 bases, and 9 bases stayed unmatched. This CDR3 is CASSSGYRGSTDTQYF. The CDR3 region has the DNA TGTGCCAGCAGCTCTGGCTACAGGGGGAGTACAGATACGCAGTATTTT.

The chain has TRBV6-5 and TRBJ2-7, with a tentative D call TRBD1 (6 bases). The length of the CDR3 is 14 residues. Germline lookup yields CDR1 MNHEY and CDR2 SVGAGI. The V and J ends lost 5 bases and 5 bases respectively, with 16 bases between them. The CDR3 bases are TGTGCCAGCAGTACGTCAGGGGAGTTACACGAGCAGTACTTC. Its protein is CASSTSGELHEQYF.

The V and J genes are TRBV7-8 and TRBJ2-1, with 9 bases identical to TRBD2. The V gene's germline CDR1 is SGHVS and CDR2 FQNEAQ. This CDR3 is 19 amino acids long. V gave up 1 base and J gave up 0 bases; unmatched junction bases: 10. The CDR3 spells CASSLDNRLAGSSYNEQFF. The CDR3 coding sequence is TGTGCCAGCAGCTTAGATAACCGGCTAGCGGGGAGCTCCTACAATGAGCAGTTCTTC.

The CDR3 here is CASSPDRSNSNYGYTF. CDR3 nucleotides: TGCGCCAGCAGCCCCGACAGGAGCAACTCAAACTATGGCTACACCTTC. The chain links TRBV5-1 to TRBJ1-2; D is perhaps TRBD1 (6 bases). The germline gives CDR1 SGHRS, CDR2 YFSETQ. The CDR3 sequence is 16 residues long. Trimming took 4 bases from V and 2 from J, leaving 18 bases between them.

This clone has more than one count but fewer than ten. The chain carries TRBV7-2 and TRBJ1-6, with D possibly TRBD1 on 5 matching bases. CDR3 length equals 14 residues. Trimming removed 7 bases at V and 9 bases at J, with 16 bases between. Germline CDR1 SGHTA, CDR2 FQGNSA. The CDR3 loop reads CASTPLGGSSPLHF. CDR3 DNA sequence: TGTGCCAGCACCCCGCTGGGGGGTAGTTCACCCCTCCACTTT. Full variable domain (remainder filled in from reference TRBV7-2 and TRBJ1-6): GAGVSQSPSNKVTEKGKDVELRCDPISGHTALYWYRQSLGQGLEFLIYFQGNSAPDKSGLPSDRFSAERTGGSVSTLTIQRTQQEDSAVYLCASTPLGGSSPLHFGNGTRLTVT.

The genes are TRBV7-2 and TRBJ1-1; possible D gene TRBD1, 5 bases. The V gene lost 6 bases and the J gene lost 3 bases, with 14 bases spanning the gap. Germline V gives CDR1 SGHTA, CDR2 FQGNSA. This CDR3 has 14 amino acids. For the CDR3, the DNA is TGTGCCAGCAGTCGACGGATAGGGGACACTGAAGCTTTCTTT. Encoded protein: CASSRRIGDTEAFF.